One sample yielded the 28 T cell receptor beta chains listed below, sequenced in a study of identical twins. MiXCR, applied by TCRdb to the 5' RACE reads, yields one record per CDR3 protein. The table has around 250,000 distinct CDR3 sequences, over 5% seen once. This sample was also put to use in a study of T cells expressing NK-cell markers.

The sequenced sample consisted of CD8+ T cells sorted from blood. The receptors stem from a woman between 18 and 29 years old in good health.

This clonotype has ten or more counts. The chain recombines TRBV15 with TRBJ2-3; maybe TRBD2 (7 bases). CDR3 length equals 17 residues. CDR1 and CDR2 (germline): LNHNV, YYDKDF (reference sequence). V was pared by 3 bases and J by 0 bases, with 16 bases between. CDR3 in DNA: TGTGCCACCAGCAGCGGGGGGCGGTACCCTAGCACAGATACGCAGTATTTT. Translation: CATSSGGRYPSTDTQYF. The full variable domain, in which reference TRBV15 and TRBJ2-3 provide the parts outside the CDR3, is DAMVIQNPRYQVTQFGKPVTLSCSQTLNHNVMYWYQQKSSQAPKLLFHYYDKDFNNEADTPDNFQSRRPNTSFCFLDIRSPGLGDTAMYLCATSSGGRYPSTDTQYFGPGTRLTVL.

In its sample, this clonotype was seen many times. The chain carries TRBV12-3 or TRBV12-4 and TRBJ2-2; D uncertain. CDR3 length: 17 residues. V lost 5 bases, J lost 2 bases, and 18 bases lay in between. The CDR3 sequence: CASSPSLGKRNTGELFF. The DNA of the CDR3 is TGTGCCAGCAGTCCATCCCTGGGGAAACGTAACACCGGGGAGCTGTTTTTT.

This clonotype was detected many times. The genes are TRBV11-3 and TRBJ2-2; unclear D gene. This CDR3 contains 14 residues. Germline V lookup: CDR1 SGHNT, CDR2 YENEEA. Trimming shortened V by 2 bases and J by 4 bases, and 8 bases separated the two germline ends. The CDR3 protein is CASSLPGFTGELFF. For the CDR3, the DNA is TGTGCCAGCAGCTTACCCGGTTTCACCGGGGAGCTGTTTTTT.

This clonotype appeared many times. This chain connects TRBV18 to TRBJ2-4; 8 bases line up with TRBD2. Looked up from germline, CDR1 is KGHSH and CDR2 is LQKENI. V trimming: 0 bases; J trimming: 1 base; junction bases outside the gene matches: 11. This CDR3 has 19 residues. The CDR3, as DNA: TGTGCCAGCTCACCACCGCTCCTAACGGGGGGGCCGGCCAAAAACATTCAGTACTTC. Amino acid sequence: CASSPPLLTGGPAKNIQYF.

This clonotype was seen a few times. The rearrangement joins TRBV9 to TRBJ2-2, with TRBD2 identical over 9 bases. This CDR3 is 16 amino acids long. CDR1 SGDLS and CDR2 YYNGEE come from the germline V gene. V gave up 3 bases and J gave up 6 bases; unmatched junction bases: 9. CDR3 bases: TGTGCCAGCAGCGCGGCGCGGGAGGGCCACGCCGGGGAGCTGTTTTTT. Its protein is CASSAAREGHAGELFF.

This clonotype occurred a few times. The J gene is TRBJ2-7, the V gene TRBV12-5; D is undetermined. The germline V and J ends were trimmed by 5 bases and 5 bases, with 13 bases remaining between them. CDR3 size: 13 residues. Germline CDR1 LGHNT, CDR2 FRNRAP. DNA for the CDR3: TGTGCTAGTGGTCTCCCGGACCGGAACGAGCAGTACTTC. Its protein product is CASGLPDRNEQYF.

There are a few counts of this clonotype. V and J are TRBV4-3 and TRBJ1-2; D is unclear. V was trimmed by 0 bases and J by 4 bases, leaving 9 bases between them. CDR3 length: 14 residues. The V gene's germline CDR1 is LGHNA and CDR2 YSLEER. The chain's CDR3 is CASSQERITYGYTF. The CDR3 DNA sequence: TGCGCCAGCAGCCAAGAGAGAATAACCTATGGCTACACCTTC.

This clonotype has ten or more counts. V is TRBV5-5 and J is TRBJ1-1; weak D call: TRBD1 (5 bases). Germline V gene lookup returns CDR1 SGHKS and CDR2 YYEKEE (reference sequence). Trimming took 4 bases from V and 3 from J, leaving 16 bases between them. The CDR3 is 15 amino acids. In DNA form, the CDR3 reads TGTGCCAGCAGCCCCATTGAGGCAGGGTACACTGAAGCTTTCTTT. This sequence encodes CASSPIEAGYTEAFF.

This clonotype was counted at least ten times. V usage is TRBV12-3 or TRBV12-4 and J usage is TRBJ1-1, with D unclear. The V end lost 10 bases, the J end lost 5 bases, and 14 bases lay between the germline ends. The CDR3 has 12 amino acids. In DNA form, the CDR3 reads TGTGCCACCTCTTTTGAGTGGACTGAAGCTTTCTTT. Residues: CATSFEWTEAFF.

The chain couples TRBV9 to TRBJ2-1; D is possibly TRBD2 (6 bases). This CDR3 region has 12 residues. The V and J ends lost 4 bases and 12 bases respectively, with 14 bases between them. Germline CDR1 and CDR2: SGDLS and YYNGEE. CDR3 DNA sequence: TGTGCCAGCAGCCCTACTAGCTGGGGGCAGTTCTTC. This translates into CASSPTSWGQFF.

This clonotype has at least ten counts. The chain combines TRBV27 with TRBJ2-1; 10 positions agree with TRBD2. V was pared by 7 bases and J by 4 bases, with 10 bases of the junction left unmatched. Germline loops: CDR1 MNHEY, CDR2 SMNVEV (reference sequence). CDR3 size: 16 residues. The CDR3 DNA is TGTGCCAGCACCGCCCGTAGCGGGGGGATTTACAATGAGCAGTTCTTC. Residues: CASTARSGGIYNEQFF.

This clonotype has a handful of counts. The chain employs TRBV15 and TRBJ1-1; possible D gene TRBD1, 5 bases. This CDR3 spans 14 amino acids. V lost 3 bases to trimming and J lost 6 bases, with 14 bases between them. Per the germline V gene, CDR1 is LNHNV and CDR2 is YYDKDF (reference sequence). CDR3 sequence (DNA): TGTGCCACCAGCAGTCCTGGGCGGGACTCTGAAGCTTTCTTT. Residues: CATSSPGRDSEAFF.

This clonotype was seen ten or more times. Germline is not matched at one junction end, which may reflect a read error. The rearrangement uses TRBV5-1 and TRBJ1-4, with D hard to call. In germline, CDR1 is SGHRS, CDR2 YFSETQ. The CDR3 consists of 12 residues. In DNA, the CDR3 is TGTGCCAGCAGTCCCCTGGGGGAAAAACTGTTTTTT. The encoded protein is CASSPLGEKLFF.

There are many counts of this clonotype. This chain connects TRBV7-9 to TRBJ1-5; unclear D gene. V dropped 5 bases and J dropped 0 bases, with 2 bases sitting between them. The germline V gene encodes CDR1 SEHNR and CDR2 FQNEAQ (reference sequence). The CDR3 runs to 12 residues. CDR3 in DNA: TGTGCCAGCAGCGGTAGCAATCAGCCCCAGCATTTT. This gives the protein CASSGSNQPQHF.

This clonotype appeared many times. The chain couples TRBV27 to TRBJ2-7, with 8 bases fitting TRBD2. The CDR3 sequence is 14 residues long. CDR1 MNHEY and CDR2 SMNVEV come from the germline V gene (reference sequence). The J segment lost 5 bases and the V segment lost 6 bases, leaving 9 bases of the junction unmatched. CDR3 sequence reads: CASRYTGGLNEQYF. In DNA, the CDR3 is TGTGCCAGCAGGTACACGGGGGGGCTCAACGAGCAGTACTTC.

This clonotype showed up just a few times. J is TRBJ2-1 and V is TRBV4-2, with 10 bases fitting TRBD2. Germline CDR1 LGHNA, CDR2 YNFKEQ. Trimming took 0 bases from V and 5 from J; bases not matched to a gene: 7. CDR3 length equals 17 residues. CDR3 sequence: CASSQDLERGGNNEQFF. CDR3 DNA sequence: TGTGCCAGCAGCCAAGATTTGGAGCGGGGGGGAAACAATGAGCAGTTCTTC.

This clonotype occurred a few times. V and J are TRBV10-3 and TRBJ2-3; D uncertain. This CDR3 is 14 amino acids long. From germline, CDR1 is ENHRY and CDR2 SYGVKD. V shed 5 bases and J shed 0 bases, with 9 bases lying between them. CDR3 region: CAISPDGSTDTQYF. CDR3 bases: TGTGCCATCAGTCCCGACGGAAGCACAGATACGCAGTATTTT.

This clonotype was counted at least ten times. The CDR3 is CASSPWGDYEQYF. DNA of the CDR3: TGCGCCAGCAGCCCTTGGGGGGACTACGAGCAGTACTTC. This chain connects TRBV5-1 to TRBJ2-7; D might be TRBD2 (6 bases). This CDR3 comprises 13 residues. Trimming took 4 bases from V and 3 from J, leaving 11 bases between them. Germline CDR1 SGHRS, CDR2 YFSETQ.

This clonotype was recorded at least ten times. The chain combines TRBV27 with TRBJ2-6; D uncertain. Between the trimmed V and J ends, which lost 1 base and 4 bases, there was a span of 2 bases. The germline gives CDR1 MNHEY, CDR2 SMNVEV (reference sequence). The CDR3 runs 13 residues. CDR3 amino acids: CASSLYGANVLTF. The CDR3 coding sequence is TGTGCCAGCAGTTTATACGGGGCCAACGTCCTGACTTTC. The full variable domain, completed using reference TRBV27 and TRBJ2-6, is EAQVTQNPRYLITVTGKKLTVTCSQNMNHEYMSWYRQDPGLGLRQIYYSMNVEVTDKGDVPEGYKVSRKEKRNFPLILESPSPNQTSLYFCASSLYGANVLTFGAGSRLTVL.

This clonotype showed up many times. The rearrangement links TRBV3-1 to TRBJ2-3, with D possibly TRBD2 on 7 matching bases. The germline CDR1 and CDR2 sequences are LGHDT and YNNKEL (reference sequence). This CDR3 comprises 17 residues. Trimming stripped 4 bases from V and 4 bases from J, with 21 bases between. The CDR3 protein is CASSPPAGAPSADTQYF. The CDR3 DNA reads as TGTGCCAGCAGCCCTCCGGCGGGGGCTCCGTCGGCAGATACGCAGTATTTT.

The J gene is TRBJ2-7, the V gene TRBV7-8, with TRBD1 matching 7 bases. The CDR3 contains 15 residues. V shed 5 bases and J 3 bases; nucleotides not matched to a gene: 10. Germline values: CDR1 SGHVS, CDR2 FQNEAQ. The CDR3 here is CASSPEQGPNYEQYF. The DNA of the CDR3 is TGTGCCAGCAGCCCGGAACAGGGGCCCAACTACGAGCAGTACTTC. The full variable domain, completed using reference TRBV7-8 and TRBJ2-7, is GAGVSQSPRYKVAKRGQDVALRCDPISGHVSLFWYQQALGQGPEFLTYFQNEAQLDKSGLPSDRFFAERPEGSVSTLKIQRTQQEDSAVYLCASSPEQGPNYEQYFGPGTRLTVT.

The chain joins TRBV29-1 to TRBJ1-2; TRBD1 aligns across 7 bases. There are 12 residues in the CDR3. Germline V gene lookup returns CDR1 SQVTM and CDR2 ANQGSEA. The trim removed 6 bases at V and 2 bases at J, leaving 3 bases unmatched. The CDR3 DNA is TGCAGCGTCGAACAGGGGAACTATGGCTACACCTTC. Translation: CSVEQGNYGYTF.

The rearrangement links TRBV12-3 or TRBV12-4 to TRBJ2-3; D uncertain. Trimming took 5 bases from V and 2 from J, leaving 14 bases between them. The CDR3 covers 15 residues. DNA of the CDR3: TGTGCCAGCAGTAAATCCCAATCCCTCACAGATACGCAGTATTTT. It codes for CASSKSQSLTDTQYF.

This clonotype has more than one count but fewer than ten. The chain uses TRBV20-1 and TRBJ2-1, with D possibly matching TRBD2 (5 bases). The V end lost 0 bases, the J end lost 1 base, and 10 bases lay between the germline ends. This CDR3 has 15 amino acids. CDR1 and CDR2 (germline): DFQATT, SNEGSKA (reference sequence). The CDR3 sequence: CSARERLASYNEQFF. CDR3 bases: TGCAGTGCTAGAGAACGCCTAGCTTCCTACAATGAGCAGTTCTTC.

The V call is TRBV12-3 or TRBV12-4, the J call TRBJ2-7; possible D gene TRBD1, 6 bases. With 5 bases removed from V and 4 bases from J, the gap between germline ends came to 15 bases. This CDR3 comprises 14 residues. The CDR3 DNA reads TGTGCCAGCAGTCCCACAGGGATTGGGTACGAGCAGTACTTC. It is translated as CASSPTGIGYEQYF.

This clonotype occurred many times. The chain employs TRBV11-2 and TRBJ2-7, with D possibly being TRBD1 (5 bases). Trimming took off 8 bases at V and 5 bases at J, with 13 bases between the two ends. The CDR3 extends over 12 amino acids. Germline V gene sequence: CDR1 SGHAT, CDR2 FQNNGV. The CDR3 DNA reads TGTGCCAGCTCGAGTAGGGGCAACGAGCAGTACTTC. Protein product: CASSSRGNEQYF.

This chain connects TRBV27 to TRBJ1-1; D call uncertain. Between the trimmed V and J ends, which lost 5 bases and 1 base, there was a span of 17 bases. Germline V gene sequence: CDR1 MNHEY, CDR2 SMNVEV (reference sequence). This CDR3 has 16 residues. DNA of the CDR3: TGTGCCAGCAGTCCCTTACCCCCGGACCGGAACACTGAAGCTTTCTTT. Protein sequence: CASSPLPPDRNTEAFF.

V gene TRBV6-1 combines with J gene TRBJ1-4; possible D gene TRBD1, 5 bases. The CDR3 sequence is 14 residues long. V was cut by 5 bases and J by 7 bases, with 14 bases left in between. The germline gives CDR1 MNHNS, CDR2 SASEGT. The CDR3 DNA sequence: TGTGCCAGCAGTCTCATCGTCGGGGGTGAAAAACTGTTTTTT. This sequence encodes CASSLIVGGEKLFF.